The clone carrying this T cell receptor (beta chain) came up once. The sample originates from a study of blood T cell repertoires in COVID-19. Measured with immunoSEQ multiplex PCR; TCRdb has only the in-frame clones, and not every one. Among under 55,000 clones listed, about 90% were seen once. Germline lookup yields CDR1 SGHVS and CDR2 FQNEAQ. This CDR3 spans 18 amino acids. Trimming pared 2 bases from V and 4 bases from J, leaving 21 bases between. Source material: peripheral blood. The J gene is TRBJ1-5, the V gene TRBV7-8; D may be TRBD1 (6 bases). The TCR sequence derives from an elderly woman with active COVID-19. The CDR3 nucleotides read TGTGCCAGCAGCTTATCCAGGATCCTAAAGGGGGTTAATCAGCCCCAGCATTTT. It codes for CASSLSRILKGVNQPQHF.